A selection of T cell receptor beta chains follows, all from one sample in a study of response to subunit inactivated influenza vaccine. TCRdb ran MiXCR on the RT-PCR reads and lists one entry per CDR3 protein. Of about 570,000 distinct CDR3 sequences listed, about 10% are singletons. The same data also contributed to another study, on T cells expressing NK-cell markers.

The sample was PBMCs from blood, taken on the day of vaccination. The receptors shown here come from a man between 50 and 59 years old who received an inactivated influenza vaccine. CDR3s include the opening cysteine and the closing phenylalanine or tryptophan. Each record gives: clone size, D gene, V gene, CDR3 protein. D genes are given only for firm matches. Size values are once, few and many counts, or a class for expanded clones, and some rows have none.

few	TRBD2	TRBV5-4	CASSFWQRGNEQFF
few	TRBD2	TRBV10-3	CAISEFGTSGASTDTQYF
many	-	TRBV12-3/TRBV12-4	CASSSRGAYTGELFF
few	TRBD2	TRBV5-1	CASTPLAGGWETQYF
-	-	TRBV20-1	CSAATPGGGEQYF
many	-	TRBV12-3/TRBV12-4	CASATRNTGELFF
-	TRBD2	TRBV15	CATSREWVAGSYNEQFF
few	TRBD2	TRBV7-9	CASSFDGGLAGDNEQFF
-	TRBD1	TRBV4-2	CASSQEPTGGIGYTF
-	TRBD2	TRBV9	CASSAKVGGGTYNEQFF
few	TRBD2	TRBV7-2	CASSRGGVTGEQFF
-	-	TRBV15	CATSRDLQLGNSEAFF
many	-	TRBV24-1	CATSDLYTGELFF
-	TRBD2	TRBV4-1	CASSQERTGGIYEQYF
few	-	TRBV3-1	CASSQGRIAGSSYNEQFF
-	TRBD1	TRBV20-1	CSASETGSYSNQPQHF
few	-	TRBV6-2/TRBV6-3	CASSYLLDEQFF
many	TRBD2	TRBV20-1	CSARRLAGGTDTQYF
-	-	TRBV19	CASSIVHRKETQYF
-	TRBD1	TRBV15	CATSRTGTGADTQYF
few	TRBD2	TRBV20-1	CSGSGGLLDTQYF
many	-	TRBV2	CARAPNSYGYTF
few	-	TRBV3-1	CASSQEVGRDETQYF
few	-	TRBV2	CASSPRILSSYNSPLHF
-	TRBD1	TRBV28	CASSSTGWVDEQYF
-	-	TRBV29-1	CSVDRQDGYTF
few	TRBD1	TRBV20-1	CSARDPPAGTGSNYGYTF
many	-	TRBV12-3/TRBV12-4	CASSLTANTEAFF
few	-	TRBV5-1	CASSLDPGEGGPQHF
few	TRBD2	TRBV6-2/TRBV6-3	CASRLTSGRINEQFF
-	-	TRBV6-5	CASSYSAGHNYEQYF
-	-	TRBV7-2	CASLYLSSYNSPLHF
-	-	TRBV4-3	CASSQDRSRGAQYF
many	TRBD2	TRBV4-2	CASSQVSSASGSFNNEQFF
-	-	TRBV9	CASSSTGTTKEQYF
few	-	TRBV6-2/TRBV6-3	CASSLLERDEQYF
many	-	TRBV20-1	CSAREAGKAGELFF
many	TRBD1	TRBV11-2	CASSLTGTGIFEQYF
few	-	TRBV5-6	CASSSLIFGEQYF
-	-	TRBV12-3/TRBV12-4	CASSLRGNTDTQYF
many	TRBD2	TRBV4-3	CASSQDRSGGASDTQYF
-	-	TRBV4-1	CASSQDGAGRETQYF
once	-	TRBV25-1	CASSKQAVTQYF
few	-	TRBV7-9	CASSLGMAAEQYF
many	-	TRBV7-9	CASSLVVAAPVGEQFF
few	-	TRBV9	CASSVTGTWNTEAFF
many	-	TRBV12-3/TRBV12-4	CASSFLGGTGELFF
many	-	TRBV5-1	CASSRPGASAGELFF
-	-	TRBV5-1	CASRASQDTYEQYF